This T cell receptor beta chain was sequenced in a study of blood T cells in healthy people across ages. Study-wide results and caveats: PBMCs left unsorted prevented a conclusive naive versus antigen-experienced comparison. Underestimates were what the diversity estimates from one million T cells were considered to be. A roughly linear age-dependent decrease characterized TCR beta diversity per million T cells.

Turning to this clonotype: Its cognate antigen is unknown.

The V gene end was trimmed by 4 bases and the J gene end by 4 bases; junction bases not matched to a gene: 10. Germline-derived CDR1 and CDR2 are SGHKS and YYEKEE (reference sequence). The CDR3 covers 15 residues. Healthy individuals of Caucasian origin from Russia, aged about 6 to 100, served as donors. A second roughly 7 to 11 cycle PCR used barcoded and J-beta primers. TCRdb recomputed calls from the 5' RACE reads with MiXCR, one row per CDR3 protein. This sample has around 1,900,000 distinct CDR3 sequences; roughly two fifths occur once, and the top ten carry about 23%. Sequencing was done on a sample of blood. This rearrangement joins TRBV5-5 to TRBJ1-1, with TRBD1 matching over 7 bases. This TCR was recovered from a human donor in good health. CDR3 nucleotide sequence: TGTGCCAGCAGCCTACAGGGGAGTACGGGCACTGAAGCTTTCTTT. This sequence encodes CASSLQGSTGTEAFF.